A single sample gave rise to the 14 T cell receptor beta chains below, sequenced in a study of blood T cell repertoires in COVID-19. Data came from immunoSEQ multiplex PCR; TCRdb stores just in-frame clones and leaves some out. The sample comprises approximately 440,000 clones, about nine tenths of which are singletons, and 0.6% to 0.7% rests with the top ten. Sequencing was carried out using PBMCs or T cells enriched from blood (not recorded which). These receptors all stem from a man aged 18 to 29 who had recovered from COVID-19.

The chain carries TRBV27 and TRBJ1-2, with 11 bases lining up with TRBD1. This CDR3 has 15 amino acids. The J segment lost 4 bases and the V segment lost 3 bases, leaving 4 bases of the junction unmatched. CDR1 and CDR2 from the germline V gene are MNHEY and SMNVEV (reference sequence). Here the CDR3 reads CASSFGTGGSYGYTF. The CDR3 coding sequence is TGTGCCAGCAGTTTCGGGACAGGGGGTTCCTATGGCTACACCTTC.

V usage is TRBV4-1 and J usage is TRBJ1-1; 9 bases fit TRBD1. The CDR3 covers 12 residues. V was clipped by 4 bases and J by 8 bases; unmatched bases: 2. Germline V gives CDR1 MGHRA, CDR2 YSYEKL. This CDR3 reads CASSPGQGEAFF. The CDR3, as DNA: TGCGCCAGCAGCCCCGGACAGGGGGAAGCTTTCTTT.

This chain joins TRBV2 and TRBJ1-2; tentative D call: TRBD1 (5 bases). From germline, CDR1 is SNHLY and CDR2 FYNNEI. This CDR3 has 16 residues. V lost 5 bases to trimming and J lost 6 bases, with 22 bases between them. The CDR3 protein is CASSKFRPGTGDGYTF. The CDR3 coding sequence is TGTGCCAGCAGTAAATTCCGACCAGGGACTGGAGATGGCTACACCTTC. Combining the CDR3 with reference TRBV2 and TRBJ1-2 gives the whole variable domain EPEVTQTPSHQVTQMGQEVILRCVPISNHLYFYWYRQILGQKVEFLVSFYNNEISEKSEIFDDQFSVERPDGSNFTLKIRSTKLEDSAMYFCASSKFRPGTGDGYTFGSGTRLTVV.

This sequence joins TRBV28 and TRBJ1-3, with D possibly matching TRBD1 (6 bases). The CDR3 consists of 16 residues. The ends were cut back, 9 bases at V and 0 bases at J, with 18 bases in the middle. Germline assignment: CDR1 MDHEN and CDR2 SYDVKM. CDR3 residues: CASSPAGAYSGNTIYF. CDR3 sequence (DNA): TGTGCCAGTTCCCCTGCAGGGGCCTACTCTGGAAACACCATATATTTT. The entire variable domain, with the rest obtained from reference TRBV28 and TRBJ1-3, is as follows: DVKVTQSSRYLVKRTGEKVFLECVQDMDHENMFWYRQDPGLGLRLIYFSYDVKMKEKGDIPEGYSVSREKKERFSLILESASTNQTSMYLCASSPAGAYSGNTIYFGEGSWLTVV.

This chain joins TRBV9 and TRBJ2-2; 9 bases are a match to TRBD1. V gave up 5 bases and J gave up 6 bases; unmatched junction bases: 8. Germline V gene data show CDR1 as SGDLS and CDR2 as YYNGEE. CDR3 length: 15 residues. The CDR3 DNA is TGTGCCAGCAGTCCCACGGACAGGGGAGCCGGGGAGCTGTTTTTT. Protein product: CASSPTDRGAGELFF.

V gene TRBV2 combines with J gene TRBJ1-1; a weak D match, TRBD1 (5 bases). From germline, CDR1 is SNHLY and CDR2 FYNNEI. The CDR3 runs 14 residues. Trimming stripped 0 bases from V and 4 bases from J, with 9 bases between. Written as DNA, the CDR3 is TGTGCCAGCAGTGAAGCGCGGGGCGGCACTGAAGCTTTCTTT. Translation: CASSEARGGTEAFF.

CDR3 coding DNA: TGTGCCAGCAACAGCAGGGCCGTGAACACTGAAGCTTTCTTT. This encodes CASNSRAVNTEAFF. The rearrangement joins TRBV6-6 to TRBJ1-1; tentatively, D is TRBD1 (5 bases). The V end lost 7 bases, the J end lost 0 bases, and 12 bases lay between the germline ends. Germline lookup yields CDR1 MNHNY and CDR2 SVGAGI (reference sequence). The CDR3 spans 14 residues.

A word on this clone: The sample holds other DNA sequences that translate to the same CDR3. This chain links TRBV29-1 with TRBJ2-3; 9 nucleotides agree with TRBD2. The germline gives CDR1 SQVTM, CDR2 ANQGSEA. J lost 5 bases, V lost 1 base, and 4 bases had no gene match. CDR3 length: 14 amino acids. For the CDR3, the DNA is TGCAGCGTTGAAGGCGGGAGGGCCGTAGATACGCAGTATTTT. It yields the protein CSVEGGRAVDTQYF.

The gene calls are TRBV15 and TRBJ2-4; TRBD2 aligns across 7 bases. The CDR3 has 15 residues. The germline CDR1 and CDR2 sequences are LNHNV and YYDKDF (reference sequence). Trimming at V came to 3 bases and at J to 8 bases, leaving 10 bases not matched to a gene. CDR3 nucleotide sequence: TGTGCCACCAGCAGCTCCCTATCGGGAGGATACATTCAGTACTTC. As protein: CATSSSLSGGYIQYF.

Only one count was recorded for this clone. The rearrangement uses TRBV7-9 and TRBJ1-2; D gene unclear. V lost 5 bases, J lost 5 bases, and 21 bases lay in between. Germline loops: CDR1 SEHNR, CDR2 FQNEAQ (reference sequence). The CDR3 runs 16 residues. The CDR3 nucleotides are TGTGCCAGCAGCGGGGAGGAGGGTCCCGGACGGTATGGCTACACCTTC. It encodes CASSGEEGPGRYGYTF.

The chain joins TRBV3-1 (or the pseudogene TRBV3-2) to TRBJ1-1; no clear D gene. Trimming took off 1 base at V and 2 bases at J, with 5 bases between the two ends. Germline CDR1 and CDR2: LGHDT and YNNKEL (reference sequence). CDR3 length: 13 residues. The CDR3 loop is CASSQVLNTEAFF. The CDR3 DNA is TGTGCCAGCAGCCAAGTCCTTAACACTGAAGCTTTCTTT.

CDR3 coding DNA: TGTGCCAGCAGGCGACAGGGCAATGAGCAGTTCTTC. This sequence encodes CASRRQGNEQFF. The genes are TRBV6-5 and TRBJ2-1; the match to TRBD1 covers 7 bases. Germline lookup yields CDR1 MNHEY and CDR2 SVGAGI. The V gene end was trimmed by 6 bases and the J gene end by 6 bases; junction bases not matched to a gene: 2. The CDR3 sequence is 12 residues long.

This clone showed up just a few times. V and J are TRBV9 and TRBJ1-2; 9 bases map to TRBD1. The CDR3 runs to 13 residues. Looked up from germline, CDR1 is SGDLS and CDR2 is YYNGEE. V was clipped by 4 bases and J by 6 bases; unmatched bases: 4. CDR3 bases: TGTGCCAGCAGCCCCCGGACAGGGGATGGCTACACCTTC. Protein product: CASSPRTGDGYTF.

This clone was seen ten or more times. This chain connects TRBV9 to TRBJ2-3; D is possibly TRBD1 (6 bases). The CDR3 loop spans 15 amino acids. Germline assignment: CDR1 SGDLS and CDR2 YYNGEE. Trimming removed 4 bases from V and 1 base from J, with 13 bases in between. CDR3 protein: CASSTQGRGTDTQYF. CDR3 sequence (DNA): TGTGCCAGCAGCACACAGGGTAGGGGCACAGATACGCAGTATTTT.